These 16 T cell receptor beta chains were sequenced from one sample in a study of CD8+ T cells in alopecia areata. Once RNA had been extracted, it was reverse transcribed into cDNA to act as the sequencing template. Only in-frame clones appear in the TCRdb table, and some are missing; sequencing was by immunoSEQ multiplex PCR. The sample records around 160,000 clones, about 89% being singletons. Material: CD8+ T cells sorted from blood, obtained at week 0. These receptors originate from a human donor with alopecia areata.

This clone showed up just once. The gene calls are TRBV7-9 and TRBJ1-1, with D uncertain. V shed 0 bases and J shed 0 bases, with 8 bases lying between them. This CDR3 contains 15 residues. Germline-derived CDR1 and CDR2 are SEHNR and FQNEAQ (reference sequence). CDR3 DNA: TGTGCCAGCAGCTTAGCGGTAGGGTTGAACACTGAAGCTTTCTTT. Translation: CASSLAVGLNTEAFF.

The V gene is TRBV4-1, the J gene TRBJ2-3; possibly TRBD1 or TRBD2 for D (6 bases each). Germline V lookup: CDR1 MGHRA, CDR2 YSYEKL. The V gene lost 3 bases and the J gene lost 9 bases, with 10 bases spanning the gap. The CDR3 is made up of 12 amino acids. The CDR3 DNA sequence: TGCGCCAGCAGCCAGGAGGGGGGAACGCAGTATTTT. This gives the protein CASSQEGGTQYF.

Note on this clone: The identical CDR3 is also encoded by other nucleotide sequences in the sample. The chain has TRBV9 and TRBJ1-4; D gene unclear. The V end lost 0 bases, the J end lost 4 bases, and 4 bases lay between the germline ends. CDR1 SGDLS and CDR2 YYNGEE come from the germline V gene. This CDR3 comprises 13 residues. Here the CDR3 DNA reads TGTGCCAGCAGCGTAGGGCTTAATGAAAAACTGTTTTTT. This encodes CASSVGLNEKLFF.

The V gene is TRBV4-1, the J gene TRBJ2-3; 14 nucleotides match TRBD2. Looked up from germline, CDR1 is MGHRA and CDR2 is YSYEKL. V shed 4 bases and J 5 bases; nucleotides not matched to a gene: 5. This CDR3 is built from 16 residues. This CDR3 is CASSPGLAGGLDTQYF. The CDR3 DNA sequence: TGCGCCAGCAGCCCAGGACTAGCGGGAGGTTTAGATACGCAGTATTTT.

J is TRBJ2-5 and V is TRBV29-1; D possibly corresponds to TRBD1 (7 bases). The J call may be mistaken, given a closer DNA end match to TRBJ2-7. The CDR3 has 15 amino acids. CDR1 is SQVTM and CDR2 is ANQGSEA in the germline V gene. CDR3 sequence: CSVEGGQMGPYEQYF. The CDR3 DNA sequence: TGCAGCGTTGAGGGGGGACAGATGGGACCCTACGAGCAGTACTTC.

This clone was picked up one time. The genes are TRBV2 and TRBJ2-7; a weak D match, TRBD1 (5 bases). Trimming took 11 bases from V and 1 from J, leaving 15 bases between them. The CDR3 totals 13 residues. Looked up from germline, CDR1 is SNHLY and CDR2 is FYNNEI. CDR3 sequence (DNA): TGTGCCCGCAAGGACACGAAGTCCTACGAGCAGTACTTC. Amino acid sequence: CARKDTKSYEQYF.

V gene TRBV6-1 combines with J gene TRBJ2-7; TRBD1 matches at 8 bases. This CDR3 is built from 14 residues. Germline V gene lookup returns CDR1 MNHNS and CDR2 SASEGT. J gave up 3 bases and V 3 bases, and 4 bases lay outside the gene matches. DNA for the CDR3: TGTGCCAGCAGTGACAGGGGGCCGTACTACGAGCAGTACTTC. This sequence encodes CASSDRGPYYEQYF.

This clone was seen only once. The rearrangement links TRBV13 to TRBJ2-2; D might be TRBD1 (5 bases). Between the trimmed V and J ends, which lost 5 bases and 4 bases, there was a span of 11 bases. The CDR3 loop spans 14 amino acids. Germline values: CDR1 PRHDT, CDR2 FYEKMQ (reference sequence). Written as DNA, the CDR3 is TGTGCCAGCAGCCGGACAATTGGCACCGGGGAGCTGTTTTTT. Its protein product is CASSRTIGTGELFF.

This rearrangement joins TRBV30 to TRBJ2-7; 10 bases agree with TRBD1. J lost 2 bases, V lost 0 bases, and 7 bases had no gene match. CDR1 and CDR2 from the germline V gene are GTSNPN and SVGIG (reference sequence). The CDR3 is 16 amino acids. The CDR3 protein is CAWSVAGTGAPYEQYF. The CDR3 DNA reads TGTGCCTGGAGTGTAGCTGGGACAGGGGCCCCCTACGAGCAGTACTTC.

The chain joins TRBV27 to TRBJ2-1; 8 nucleotides match TRBD2. V shed 5 bases, J shed 8 bases, and the junction held 11 bases outside the gene matches. The CDR3 has 15 amino acids. Germline V gene data show CDR1 as MNHEY and CDR2 as SMNVEV (reference sequence). Here the CDR3 reads CASSLGTSKWYEQFF. In DNA, the CDR3 is TGTGCCAGCAGTCTAGGGACTAGTAAGTGGTATGAGCAGTTCTTC.

The rearrangement links TRBV15 to TRBJ2-2; D is possibly TRBD1 (5 bases). The CDR3 extends over 14 amino acids. Trimming took 3 bases from V and 6 from J, leaving 11 bases between them. Germline V gives CDR1 LNHNV, CDR2 YYDKDF (reference sequence). The CDR3 nucleotides are TGTGCCACCAGCAGTGGGTGGGGCTCCGGGGAGCTGTTTTTT. It encodes CATSSGWGSGELFF.

The chain carries TRBV7-9 and TRBJ2-1, with D unresolved. The CDR3 has 13 amino acids. CDR1 and CDR2 from the germline V gene are SEHNR and FQNEAQ (reference sequence). Trimming took 5 bases from V and 5 from J, leaving 10 bases between them. Here the CDR3 DNA reads TGTGCCAGCAGCCACTCCCACGACAATGAGCAGTTCTTC. It is translated as CASSHSHDNEQFF.

The CDR3 region is CASSESAGQSYNEQFF. The CDR3 DNA is TGTGCCAGCAGTGAGTCGGCGGGACAGTCCTACAATGAGCAGTTCTTC. The chain couples TRBV2 to TRBJ2-1, with TRBD1 as a possible D gene (7 bases). The length of the CDR3 is 16 residues. In germline, CDR1 is SNHLY, CDR2 FYNNEI. V dropped 3 bases and J dropped 1 base, with 13 bases sitting between them.

The chain recombines TRBV7-2 with TRBJ1-5; 7 bases are a match to TRBD1. J was trimmed by 3 bases and V by 5 bases; bases with no gene match: 10. CDR3 length equals 16 residues. CDR1 is SGHTA, CDR2 FQGNSA, per germline. For the CDR3, the DNA is TGTGCCAGCAGCGGAGGGACAGTCCATGCCAATCAGCCCCAGCATTTT. Amino acids: CASSGGTVHANQPQHF.

The chain couples TRBV11-2 to TRBJ2-3, with 11 bases aligning to TRBD2. Germline V CDR1 and CDR2: SGHAT, FQNNGV. The ends lost 5 bases at V and 2 bases at J; junction bases unmatched: 12. CDR3 length: 18 amino acids. As DNA, the CDR3 is TGTGCCAGCAGCCCCTCCCCCGGACTAGCGGGCTACACAGATACGCAGTATTTT. As protein: CASSPSPGLAGYTDTQYF.

This chain joins TRBV5-4 and TRBJ2-7; no reliable D call. Deletions cut 0 bases from V and 1 base from J, with 8 bases between. The CDR3 runs to 14 residues. The germline V gene has CDR1 SGHNT and CDR2 YYREEE (reference sequence). CDR3 in amino acids: CASSLATNSYEQYF. CDR3 DNA sequence: TGTGCCAGCAGCTTGGCGACAAATTCCTACGAGCAGTACTTC.